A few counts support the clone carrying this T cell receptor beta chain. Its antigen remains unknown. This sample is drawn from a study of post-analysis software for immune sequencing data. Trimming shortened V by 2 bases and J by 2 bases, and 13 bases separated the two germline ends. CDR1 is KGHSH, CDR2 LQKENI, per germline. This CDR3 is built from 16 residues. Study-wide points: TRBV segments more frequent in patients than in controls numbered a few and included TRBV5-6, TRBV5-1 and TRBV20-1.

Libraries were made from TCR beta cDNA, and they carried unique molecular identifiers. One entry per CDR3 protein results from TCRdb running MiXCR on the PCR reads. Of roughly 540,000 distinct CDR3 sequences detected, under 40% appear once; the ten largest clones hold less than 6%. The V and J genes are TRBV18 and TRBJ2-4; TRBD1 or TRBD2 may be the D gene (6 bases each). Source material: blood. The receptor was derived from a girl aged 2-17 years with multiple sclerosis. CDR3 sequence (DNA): TGTGCCAGCTCACCATTGGGGGGCTTGTCCAAAAACATTCAGTACTTC. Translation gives CASSPLGGLSKNIQYF.